This T cell receptor beta chain emerged from a study of blood T cell repertoires in COVID-19. Generated by immunoSEQ multiplex PCR, the TCRdb table keeps only in-frame clones and is missing some. The sample includes about 73,000 clones, roughly four fifths of them seen just once. The CDR3 covers 15 residues. Germline CDR1 SGHAT, CDR2 FQNNGV. V was clipped by 5 bases and J by 6 bases; unmatched bases: 12. The rearrangement joins TRBV11-2 to TRBJ1-2; 7 bases match TRBD1. Material for sequencing was peripheral blood. The TCR was taken from a woman in her sixties with acute or convalescent COVID-19. The CDR3 nucleotides are TGTGCCAGCAGCCACGGACAGGCCGGCAGGGATGGCTACACCTTC. Translated: CASSHGQAGRDGYTF.